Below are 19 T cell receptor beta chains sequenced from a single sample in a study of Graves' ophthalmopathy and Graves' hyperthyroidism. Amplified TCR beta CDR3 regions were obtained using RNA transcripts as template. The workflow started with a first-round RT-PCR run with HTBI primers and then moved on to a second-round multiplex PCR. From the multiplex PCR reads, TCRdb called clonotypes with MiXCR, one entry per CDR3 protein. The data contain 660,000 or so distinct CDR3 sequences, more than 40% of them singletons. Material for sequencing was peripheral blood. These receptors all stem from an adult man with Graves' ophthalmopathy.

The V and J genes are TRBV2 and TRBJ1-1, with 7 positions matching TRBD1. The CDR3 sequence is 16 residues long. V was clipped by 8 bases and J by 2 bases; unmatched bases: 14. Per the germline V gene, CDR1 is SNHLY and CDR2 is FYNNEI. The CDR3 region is CASVPTGTALNTEAFF. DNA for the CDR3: TGTGCCAGCGTGCCTACCGGGACAGCACTTAACACTGAAGCTTTCTTT.

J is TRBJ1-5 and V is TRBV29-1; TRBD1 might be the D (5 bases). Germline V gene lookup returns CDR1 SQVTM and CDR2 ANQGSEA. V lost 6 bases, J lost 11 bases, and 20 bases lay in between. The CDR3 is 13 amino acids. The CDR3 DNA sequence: TGCAGCGTAATGCGTGGGGGAGGAGAGACCCAGCATTTT. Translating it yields CSVMRGGGETQHF.

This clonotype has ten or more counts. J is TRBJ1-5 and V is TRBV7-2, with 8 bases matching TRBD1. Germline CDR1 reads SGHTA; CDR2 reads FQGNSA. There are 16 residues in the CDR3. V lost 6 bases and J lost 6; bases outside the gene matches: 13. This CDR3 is CASSPSPGGAGQPQHF. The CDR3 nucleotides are TGTGCCAGCAGTCCATCTCCAGGGGGCGCAGGTCAGCCCCAGCATTTT.

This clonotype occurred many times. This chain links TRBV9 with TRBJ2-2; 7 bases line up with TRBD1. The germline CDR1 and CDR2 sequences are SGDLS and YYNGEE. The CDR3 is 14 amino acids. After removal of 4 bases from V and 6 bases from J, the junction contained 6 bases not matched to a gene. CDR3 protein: CASSSRQGPGELFF. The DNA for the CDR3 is TGTGCCAGCAGCTCTCGACAGGGTCCCGGGGAGCTGTTTTTT.

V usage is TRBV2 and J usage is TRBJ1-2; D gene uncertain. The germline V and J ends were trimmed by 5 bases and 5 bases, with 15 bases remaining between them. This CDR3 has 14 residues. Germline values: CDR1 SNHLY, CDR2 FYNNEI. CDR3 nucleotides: TGTGCCAGCAGTCCTTGGCATGAACCTTATGGCTACACCTTC. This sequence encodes CASSPWHEPYGYTF.

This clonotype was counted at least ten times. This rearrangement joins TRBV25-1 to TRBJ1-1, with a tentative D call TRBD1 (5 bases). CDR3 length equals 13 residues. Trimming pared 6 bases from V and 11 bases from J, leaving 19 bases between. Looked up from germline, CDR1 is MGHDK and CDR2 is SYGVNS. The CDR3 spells CASSRDSDMKAFF. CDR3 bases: TGTGCCAGCAGCCGGGACTCGGATATGAAGGCTTTCTTT.

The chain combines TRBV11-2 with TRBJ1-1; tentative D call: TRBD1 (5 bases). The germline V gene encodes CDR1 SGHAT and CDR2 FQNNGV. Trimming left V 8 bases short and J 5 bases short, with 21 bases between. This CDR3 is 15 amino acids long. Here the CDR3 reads CASSPGGGTLTEAFF. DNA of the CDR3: TGTGCCAGCTCACCCGGCGGGGGGACGCTTACTGAAGCTTTCTTT.

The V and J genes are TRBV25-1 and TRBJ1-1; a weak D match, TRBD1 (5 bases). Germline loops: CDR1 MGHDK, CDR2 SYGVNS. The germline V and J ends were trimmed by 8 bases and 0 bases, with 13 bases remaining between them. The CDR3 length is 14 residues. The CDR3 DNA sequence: TGTGCCAGCGGGGATTCAGGGATGAACACTGAAGCTTTCTTT. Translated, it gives CASGDSGMNTEAFF.

The CDR3 nucleotides read TGCGCCATCAATGGACTAGCGGGGGAAGAGACCCAGTACTTC. Translation: CAINGLAGEETQYF. This chain connects TRBV10-2 to TRBJ2-5; the match to TRBD2 covers 13 bases. After removal of 10 bases from V and 3 bases from J, the junction contained 5 bases not matched to a gene. Germline V CDR1 and CDR2: WSHSY, SAAADI. CDR3 length equals 14 residues.

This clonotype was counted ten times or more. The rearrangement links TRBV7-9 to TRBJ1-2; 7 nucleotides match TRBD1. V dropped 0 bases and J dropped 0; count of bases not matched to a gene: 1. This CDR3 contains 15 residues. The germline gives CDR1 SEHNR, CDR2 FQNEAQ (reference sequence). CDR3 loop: CASSLAGTANYGYTF. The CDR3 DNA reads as TGTGCCAGCAGCTTAGCTGGGACAGCTAACTATGGCTACACCTTC.

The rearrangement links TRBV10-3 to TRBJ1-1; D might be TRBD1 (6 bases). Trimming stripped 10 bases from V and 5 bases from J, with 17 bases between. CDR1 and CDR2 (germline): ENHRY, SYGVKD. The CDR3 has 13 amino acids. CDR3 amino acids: CATSVGGDTEAFF. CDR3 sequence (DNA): TGTGCCACCTCGGTGGGGGGCGATACTGAAGCTTTCTTT.

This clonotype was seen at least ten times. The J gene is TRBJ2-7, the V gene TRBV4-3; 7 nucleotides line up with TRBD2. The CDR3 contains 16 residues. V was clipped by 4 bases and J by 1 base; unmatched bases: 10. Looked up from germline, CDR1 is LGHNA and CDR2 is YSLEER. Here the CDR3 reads CASSRTAGTTSYEQYF. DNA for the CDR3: TGCGCCAGCAGCCGTACCGCCGGGACTACTTCCTACGAGCAGTACTTC.

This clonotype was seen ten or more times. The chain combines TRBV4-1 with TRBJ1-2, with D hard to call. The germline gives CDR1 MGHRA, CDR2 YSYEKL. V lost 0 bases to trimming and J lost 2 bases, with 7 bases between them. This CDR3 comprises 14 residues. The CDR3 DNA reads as TGCGCCAGCAGCCAAGATCCACAGAACTATGGCTACACCTTC. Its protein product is CASSQDPQNYGYTF.

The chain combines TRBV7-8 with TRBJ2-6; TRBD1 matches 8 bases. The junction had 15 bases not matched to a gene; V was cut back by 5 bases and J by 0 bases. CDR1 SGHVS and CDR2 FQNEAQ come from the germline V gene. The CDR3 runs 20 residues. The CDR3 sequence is CASSLLNPTGESSGANVLTF. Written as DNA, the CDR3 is TGTGCCAGCAGCCTCCTTAATCCGACAGGGGAAAGCTCTGGGGCCAACGTCCTGACTTTC. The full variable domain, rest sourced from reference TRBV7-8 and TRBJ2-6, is GAGVSQSPRYKVAKRGQDVALRCDPISGHVSLFWYQQALGQGPEFLTYFQNEAQLDKSGLPSDRFFAERPEGSVSTLKIQRTQQEDSAVYLCASSLLNPTGESSGANVLTFGAGSRLTVL.

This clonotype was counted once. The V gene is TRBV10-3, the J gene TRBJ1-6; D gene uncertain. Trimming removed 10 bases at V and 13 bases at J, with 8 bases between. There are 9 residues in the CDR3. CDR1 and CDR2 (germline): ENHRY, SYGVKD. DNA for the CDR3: TGTGCCAGCAAAAATCCCCTCCACTTT. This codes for CASKNPLHF.

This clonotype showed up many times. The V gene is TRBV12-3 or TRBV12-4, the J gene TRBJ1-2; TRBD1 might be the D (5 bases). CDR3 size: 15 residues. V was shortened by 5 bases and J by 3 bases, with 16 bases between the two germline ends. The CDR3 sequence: CASSPGRHIDYGYTF. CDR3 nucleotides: TGTGCCAGCAGTCCGGGACGCCACATTGACTATGGCTACACCTTC.

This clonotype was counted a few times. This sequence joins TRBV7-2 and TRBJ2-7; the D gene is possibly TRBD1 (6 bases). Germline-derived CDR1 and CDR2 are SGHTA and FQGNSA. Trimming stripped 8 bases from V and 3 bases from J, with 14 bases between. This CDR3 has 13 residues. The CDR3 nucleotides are TGTGCCAGCTCCCGACGACAGGACTACGAGCAGTACTTC. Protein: CASSRRQDYEQYF.

The CDR3 here is CASSEPRTSGTGELFF. The CDR3, as DNA: TGTGCCAGCAGTGAACCAAGGACTAGCGGCACCGGGGAGCTGTTTTTT. This rearrangement joins TRBV25-1 to TRBJ2-2; TRBD2 aligns across 10 bases. V lost 2 bases, J lost 4 bases, and 4 bases stayed unmatched. Germline loops: CDR1 MGHDK, CDR2 SYGVNS. The CDR3 covers 16 residues.

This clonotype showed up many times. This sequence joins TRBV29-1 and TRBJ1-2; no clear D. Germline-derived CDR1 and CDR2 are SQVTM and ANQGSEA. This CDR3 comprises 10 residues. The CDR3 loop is CRVTNYGYTF. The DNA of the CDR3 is TGCAGGGTGACGAACTATGGCTACACCTTC.